The T cell receptor (beta chain) under discussion was sequenced for a study of T cell repertoires in ileal Crohn's disease. As concerns this clone: Antigen unknown.

V shed 7 bases and J 8 bases; nucleotides not matched to a gene: 16. CDR3 length equals 14 residues. The germline gives CDR1 SQVTM, CDR2 ANQGSEA. General study points: Compared with CD4 T cells, sorted CD8 cells carried more expanded clones.

TCRdb's copy holds only in-frame clones and misses some; the assay was immunoSEQ multiplex PCR. Of roughly 13,000 clones listed, 65% to 85% were seen once; the top ten hold about 6%. Material: ileal tissue. V and J are TRBV29-1 and TRBJ1-2, with TRBD1 matching over 7 bases. This receptor was obtained from an adult with Crohn's disease. DNA of the CDR3: TGCAGCGCCGCCTTGGACAGGCTAAAGTCGGGCTACACCTTC. As protein: CSAALDRLKSGYTF.